What follows are 5 T cell receptor beta chains derived from one specimen sequenced in a study of cytomegalovirus exposure and HLA in healthy donors. The data were produced by immunoSEQ multiplex PCR, yet TCRdb's version contains in-frame clones alone and is incomplete. This sample yields 67,000 or so clones, of which over 85% are seen a single time; 1.4% belongs to the top ten. The material sequenced was PBMCs. These receptors were collected from a man between 18 and 29 years old in good health and CMV-seropositive.

V gene TRBV19 combines with J gene TRBJ1-2; 9 bases match TRBD1. CDR3 length: 15 residues. Germline CDR1 reads LNHDA; CDR2 reads SQIVND (reference sequence). The J segment lost 7 bases and the V segment lost 5 bases, leaving 11 bases of the junction unmatched. The CDR3 DNA is TGTGCCAGTAGTCCGGTGGGACAGGGTGGGTCTGGCTACACCTTC. Its protein is CASSPVGQGGSGYTF.

The chain links TRBV6-1 to TRBJ2-7; D is undetermined. Germline-derived CDR1 and CDR2 are MNHNS and SASEGT. The CDR3 loop spans 14 amino acids. The V and J ends lost 7 bases and 0 bases respectively, with 13 bases between them. This CDR3 is CASIQDIYSYEQYF. In DNA form, the CDR3 reads TGTGCCAGCATTCAAGACATATACTCCTACGAGCAGTACTTC.

This clone occurred once. The genes are TRBV7-9 and TRBJ2-7; 7 bases fit TRBD1. V was pared by 7 bases and J by 0 bases, with 0 bases of the junction left unmatched. CDR1 is SEHNR and CDR2 is FQNEAQ in the germline V gene (reference sequence). CDR3 length: 12 residues. The CDR3 is CASKGASYEQYF. The CDR3 DNA follows: TGTGCCAGCAAGGGGGCCTCCTACGAGCAGTACTTC.

The V gene is TRBV27, the J gene TRBJ2-5, with 7 positions matching TRBD1. The CDR3 sequence is 14 residues long. CDR1 is MNHEY and CDR2 is SMNVEV in the germline V gene (reference sequence). The V segment lost 3 bases and the J segment 0 bases; nucleotides outside the gene matches: 1. The chain's CDR3 is CASSFTGDQETQYF. In DNA, the CDR3 is TGTGCCAGCAGTTTCACAGGGGACCAAGAGACCCAGTACTTC.

The rearrangement joins TRBV5-4 to TRBJ1-2, with TRBD1 identical over 8 bases. Per germline, CDR1 SGHNT and CDR2 YYREEE (reference sequence). The CDR3 has 18 residues. Germline trimming cut 4 bases from V and 0 bases from J; bases unmatched to any gene: 14. The CDR3 spells CASSRYIDRGTSNYGYTF. DNA of the CDR3: TGTGCCAGCAGCAGATACATTGACAGGGGTACTTCTAACTATGGCTACACCTTC.